This TCR beta chain was profiled in a study of T cell repertoires in cytomegalovirus infection. About the research overall: Peptides in the study included HLA-C-restricted and HLA-B-restricted CMV epitopes.

TCRdb passed the reads through MiXCR, listing each CDR3 protein once. Of approximately 340,000 distinct CDR3 sequences listed, roughly 28% were seen once; the top ten hold about 19%. Remarks on this clonotype: Its antigen remains unknown.

The CDR3 has 15 amino acids. Germline trimming cut 4 bases from V and 6 bases from J; bases unmatched to any gene: 6. Per the germline V gene, CDR1 is LGHDT and CDR2 is YNNKEL (reference sequence). This TCR came from a human donor in good health (CMV status not recorded). Some clones in this sample may be carry-over from other donors' samples. Sequencing used cultured PBMCs, obtained from culture after CMV antigen stimulation. The chain joins TRBV3-1 to TRBJ2-1; 10 nucleotides line up with TRBD2. The CDR3 DNA reads TGTGCCAGCAGCCGGACTTTAGCGGGGGGCAATGAGCAGTTCTTC. This translates into CASSRTLAGGNEQFF.